This T cell receptor beta chain was captured by sequencing in a study of vaccination effects on CD4 cells after COVID-19. Study-level background: Two doses of BNT162b2 or mRNA-1273 vaccine were administered to participants.

Using viral peptide pools, the ViraFEST assay grew out antigen-specific CD4+ T cells prior to sequencing. Following culture for around 10 days, CD4+ T cells were isolated. Vaccinees lacked prior SARS-CoV-2 infection and tested negative for nucleocapsid antibodies. Some 2 million PBMC were placed in each well, which was supplemented with 10 IU/ml IL-2 and 8.5 to 10 ug/ml peptides. As concerns this clone: Its antigen is not identified.

Whole-study results and caveats: The study, lacking early post-infection timepoints, had few convalescent patients.

The CDR3 extends over 13 amino acids. The V and J ends lost 4 bases and 1 base respectively, with 6 bases between them. The V gene's germline CDR1 is SGHTA and CDR2 FQGNSA. Produced via immunoSEQ multiplex PCR; TCRdb's table is partial and in-frame only. The sample lists about 73,000 clones, under 85% seen once, with roughly 2.9% in the top ten. This chain links TRBV7-2 with TRBJ2-3; no reliable D call. The TCR was taken from a human donor who received a COVID-19 vaccine. Sequences were derived from CD4+ T cells from PBMCs cultured with HCoV-NL63 spike peptides, sampled before COVID-19 vaccination. The CDR3 DNA reads TGTGCCAGCAGCTACCAGCGCACAGATACGCAGTATTTT. Translated: CASSYQRTDTQYF.